The clone carrying this TCR beta chain was detected once. The source of the sample is a study of blood T cell repertoires in COVID-19. Only in-frame clones appear in the TCRdb table, and some are missing; sequencing was by immunoSEQ multiplex PCR. The table includes about 240,000 clones, roughly 80% detected once. The CDR3 contains 14 residues. Looked up from germline, CDR1 is MNHEY and CDR2 is SMNVEV (reference sequence). The germline V and J ends were trimmed by 2 bases and 1 base, with 6 bases remaining between them. Sequencing was performed on peripheral blood. This sequence was found in a woman aged 60-75 years with active or convalescent COVID-19. This chain joins TRBV27 and TRBJ2-1, with unresolved D. The CDR3 here is CASSLGRSYNEQFF. CDR3 in DNA: TGTGCCAGCAGTTTAGGCAGATCCTACAATGAGCAGTTCTTC.